This T cell receptor beta chain was obtained from a study of blood T cell repertoires in COVID-19. Study at large: COVID-19 samples collected from the United States, Italy and Spain covered acute and convalescent phases. Nucleic acid was either cDNA or gDNA, and it came from T cells, B-cell-depleted T cells, or PBMCs.

Methods used by the authors: From reference gene primer amplification, estimates of nucleated cell counts were derived. Assay used: immunoSEQ multiplex PCR; TCRdb lists only in-frame clones, some missing. V and J calls and clone size are copied from that table; D and trimming were computed from the DNA. The top ten hold around half of the sample, which has tens of thousands of clones, about 70% seen once. Sequenced: peripheral blood. The receptor was derived from a woman older than 75 with acute or convalescent COVID-19.

CDR3: CASTIGDYGYTF. CDR3 in DNA: TGTGCCAGTACCATCGGTGACTATGGCTACACCTTC. The chain combines TRBV7-9 with TRBJ1-2; no clear D gene. V was shortened by 9 bases and J by 3 bases, with 11 bases between the two germline ends. The germline V gene encodes CDR1 SEHNR and CDR2 FQNEAQ (reference sequence). This CDR3 has 12 amino acids. Filled out from reference TRBV7-9 and TRBJ1-2, the complete variable domain reads DTGVSQNPRHKITKRGQNVTFRCDPISEHNRLYWYRQTLGQGPEFLTYFQNEAQLEKSRLLSDRFSAERPKGSFSTLEIQRTEQGDSAMYLCASTIGDYGYTFGSGTRLTVV.